This is a list of T cell receptor beta chains from one sample in a study of OX40 agonist ivuxolimab in advanced cancers. The repertoire was sequenced with immunoSEQ multiplex PCR; TCRdb's copy has only in-frame clones and lacks some. The profile shows 80,000 to 100,000 clones, around nine tenths of them singletons. The input for sequencing was CD4+ or CD8+ T cells sorted from blood, taken in a trial of the OX40 agonist ivuxolimab. The receptors here all came from an adult with an advanced solid tumor such as melanoma, head and neck, liver or kidney cancer. CDR3s include the opening cysteine and the closing phenylalanine or tryptophan. A D gene is named only where the DNA matches it firmly. A row's size may be missing; if present it is once, few, many or a size class.

size,V,J,D,DNA,CDR3
NA,TRBV6-1,TRBJ1-5,NA,TGTGCCAGCAGTGAAGACAGGGCTCAGCCCCAGCATTTT,CASSEDRAQPQHF
NA,TRBV5-1,TRBJ1-2,NA,TGCGCCAGCAGCTTGGCCGCAACGGCGAACTATGGCTACACCTTC,CASSLAATANYGYTF
NA,TRBV11-1,TRBJ2-3,NA,TGTGCCAGCAGCCTCGGGACTCTTGGGGCAGATACGCAGTATTTT,CASSLGTLGADTQYF
few,TRBV5-4,TRBJ1-1,NA,TGTGCCAGCAGCCGGGGAAACACTGAAGCTTTCTTT,CASSRGNTEAFF
NA,TRBV28,TRBJ2-2,NA,TGTGCCAGCAGTCCCAGCGAGGCTCCCTGGGCCGGGGAGCTGTTTTTT,CASSPSEAPWAGELFF
NA,TRBV28,TRBJ1-2,TRBD1,TGTGCCAGCAGCTTACTAGGGACAGACGGTTCCTATGGCTACACCTTC,CASSLLGTDGSYGYTF
NA,TRBV7-9,TRBJ2-7,NA,TGTGCCAGCAGCTCTGGGCGAGGGGGCTCCTACGAGCAGTACTTC,CASSSGRGGSYEQYF
NA,TRBV7-2,TRBJ2-2,NA,TGTGCCAGCAGCTTTCAGACCGGGGAGCTGTTTTTT,CASSFQTGELFF
few,TRBV29-1,TRBJ1-5,NA,TGCAGCGTTGCCGGGGGAGGGAATCAGCCCCAGCATTTT,CSVAGGGNQPQHF
NA,TRBV4-3,TRBJ2-6,NA,TGCGCCAGCAGCCAAGATTGGCGGCACTCTGGGGCCAACGTCCTGACTTTC,CASSQDWRHSGANVLTF
NA,TRBV6-1,TRBJ1-4,NA,TGTGCCAGCAGTCGACAACTCCTCAATGAAAAACTGTTTTTT,CASSRQLLNEKLFF
once,TRBV9,TRBJ1-1,NA,TGTGCCAGCAGCGTAACCGCGGGCACTGAAGCTTTCTTT,CASSVTAGTEAFF
NA,TRBV28,TRBJ2-3,TRBD2,TGTGCCAGCAGTTCTTTAGCGGGAGGGCCCAAAGATACGCAGTATTTT,CASSSLAGGPKDTQYF
NA,TRBV5-1,TRBJ2-1,NA,TGCGCCAGCAGCTTGGCCACTGGGGGAGTCCATGAGCAGTTCTTC,CASSLATGGVHEQFF
NA,TRBV5-1,TRBJ2-1,NA,TGCGCCAGCAGCCCCAATTCCGGACAGAGCTACAATGAGCAGTTCTTC,CASSPNSGQSYNEQFF
few,TRBV30,TRBJ1-1,NA,TGTGCCTCGGGTCGACAGCTTGGTCCTGAAGCTTTCTTT,CASGRQLGPEAFF
NA,TRBV19,TRBJ1-1,NA,TGTGCCAGCAAAAAAGAATGGGCGAACACTGAAGCTTTCTTT,CASKKEWANTEAFF
few,TRBV7-8,TRBJ2-1,NA,TGTGCCAGCAGCCTTCAACCCAATGAGCAGTTCTTC,CASSLQPNEQFF
once,TRBV19,TRBJ2-2,TRBD1,TGTGCCAGTAGTTCCGAGGGGACAGGGGCCACCGGGGAGCTGTTTTTT,CASSSEGTGATGELFF
NA,TRBV4-3,TRBJ2-1,NA,TGCGCCAGCAGCCCAGAGGGAGCTATAGATTTTGGGGAGCAGTTCTTC,CASSPEGAIDFGEQFF
NA,TRBV9,TRBJ1-1,TRBD1,TGTGCCAGCACTCCTTTCGGGGACAGGGGGACTGAAGCTTTCTTT,CASTPFGDRGTEAFF
NA,TRBV27,TRBJ1-1,NA,TGTGCCAGCAGTCCTCGGCCAGGAGGGGTCTACACTGAAGCTTTCTTT,CASSPRPGGVYTEAFF
NA,TRBV5-1,TRBJ2-7,NA,TGCGCCAGCAGCTTCGGAGTGGGAAGGGCCTACGAGCAGTACTTC,CASSFGVGRAYEQYF
NA,TRBV18,TRBJ2-5,TRBD2,TGTGCCAGCTCACCGGCCAGCGGGAACCAAGAGACCCAGTACTTC,CASSPASGNQETQYF
NA,TRBV19,TRBJ1-2,NA,TGTGCCAGTAGTATGGCGGGGCAGGGCTATGGCTACACCTTC,CASSMAGQGYGYTF
NA,TRBV29-1,TRBJ1-5,NA,TGCAGCGTCGCAGATGGGGTCCTCGACAATCAGCCCCAGCATTTT,CSVADGVLDNQPQHF
NA,TRBV6-1,TRBJ1-5,TRBD1,TGTGCCAGCAGTGAAGCCCCGGGACAGGGCTCTTTTCGGCATTTT,CASSEAPGQGSFRHF
NA,TRBV10-3,TRBJ1-2,NA,TGTGCCATCAGTCCGTACACTGATGGTGGATATGGCTACACCTTC,CAISPYTDGGYGYTF
once,TRBV28,TRBJ2-1,TRBD2,TGTGCCAGCCGAAAGCGGGAGGGCTCCTACAATGAGCAGTTCTTC,CASRKREGSYNEQFF
NA,TRBV6-6,TRBJ2-3,NA,TGTGCCAGCAGTTACGGCGGGACAGTCGCAGATACGCAGTATTTT,CASSYGGTVADTQYF
NA,TRBV7-9,TRBJ2-3,TRBD2,TGTGCCAGCAGCTCCGGACTAGCGGGAACAGATACGCAGTATTTT,CASSSGLAGTDTQYF
NA,TRBV5-1,TRBJ2-7,NA,TGCGCCAGCAGCCCCACCCCGGGAGCCTACGAGCAGTACTTC,CASSPTPGAYEQYF
NA,TRBV18,TRBJ2-1,NA,TGTGCCAGCTCACCAGAACTAGGGGAGGCGGGTGAGCAGTTCTTC,CASSPELGEAGEQFF
NA,TRBV10-3,TRBJ2-7,TRBD1,TGTGCCATCAGGGCTCAGGGGGCGTACGAGCAGTACTTC,CAIRAQGAYEQYF
few,TRBV13,TRBJ1-2,NA,TGTGCCAGCAGCCGACAGCCCCCGCTGATAGGTGGCTACACCTTC,CASSRQPPLIGGYTF
NA,TRBV5-1,TRBJ1-1,NA,TGCGCCAGCAGTCTTGTCGACAAAATGAACACTGAAGCTTTCTTT,CASSLVDKMNTEAFF
NA,TRBV27,TRBJ2-1,NA,TGTGCCAGCAGTTTATCGAGGTTGGTCTACAATGAGCAGTTCTTC,CASSLSRLVYNEQFF
NA,TRBV30,TRBJ2-1,NA,TGTGCCTGGAGCGGGAGTGGGAATGAGCAGTTCTTC,CAWSGSGNEQFF
NA,TRBV7-2,TRBJ1-5,NA,TGTGCCAGTAGCCCTGGGCCATATAGCAATCAGCCCCAGCATTTT,CASSPGPYSNQPQHF
NA,TRBV5-4,TRBJ2-2,NA,TGTGCCAGCAGCCTTAGCGGGAACACCGGGGAGCTGTTTTTT,CASSLSGNTGELFF
NA,TRBV5-1,TRBJ1-3,NA,TGCGCCAGCGCACCCGGGGTAATCCTCTCTGGAAACACCATATATTTT,CASAPGVILSGNTIYF
NA,TRBV5-1,TRBJ2-7,NA,TGCGCCAGCAGCTTGGAAGGGGGTGGGTACGAGCAGTACTTC,CASSLEGGGYEQYF
once,TRBV2,TRBJ2-5,NA,TGTGCCAGCAGAGGGGATCAAGAGACCCAGTACTTC,CASRGDQETQYF
NA,TRBV27,TRBJ2-3,NA,TGTGCCAGCAGCCCCGTCGGTGGGACAGATACGCAGTATTTT,CASSPVGGTDTQYF
NA,TRBV14,TRBJ2-1,TRBD2,TGTGCCAGCAGCCAATTTCCGGGACTAGCGGGAGGAAGCTCCTACAATGAGCAGTTCTTC,CASSQFPGLAGGSSYNEQFF
NA,TRBV5-1,TRBJ2-1,NA,TGCGCCAGCAGCTTGCAACCGGTGGGAACCTACAATGAGCAGTTCTTC,CASSLQPVGTYNEQFF
NA,TRBV30,TRBJ2-3,TRBD2,TGTGCCTGGAGTGTGGGACTAAGCGCAGATACGCAGTATTTT,CAWSVGLSADTQYF
few,TRBV30,TRBJ2-2,NA,TGTGCCTGGAGGTTGGGGACGAACACCGGGGAGCTGTTTTTT,CAWRLGTNTGELFF
NA,TRBV19,TRBJ2-1,NA,TGTGCCAGTAGATTAAGGAATGAGCAGTTCTTC,CASRLRNEQFF
NA,TRBV4-3,TRBJ2-3,TRBD1,TGCGCCAGCAGCCAACCTCCGGGACAGGGATCCGATACGCAGTATTTT,CASSQPPGQGSDTQYF
NA,TRBV28,TRBJ2-3,TRBD1,TGTGCCAGCAGTTCTCAGAGGACAGGTTCAGATACGCAGTATTTT,CASSSQRTGSDTQYF
few,TRBV6-1,TRBJ1-2,NA,TGTGCCAGCAGCACGAAGATGAACTATGGCTACACCTTC,CASSTKMNYGYTF
NA,TRBV7-8,TRBJ1-2,TRBD1,TGTGCCAGCAGCTCGATACAACTGACAGGGGAAGCTGGCTACACCTTC,CASSSIQLTGEAGYTF
NA,TRBV7-2,TRBJ2-3,NA,TGTGCCAGCAGCTGGGCCGAGGCAGATACGCAGTATTTT,CASSWAEADTQYF
NA,TRBV30,TRBJ2-3,TRBD1,TGTGCCTGGAGTAGGGAGAGGGGGCTAGGAGATACGCAGTATTTT,CAWSRERGLGDTQYF